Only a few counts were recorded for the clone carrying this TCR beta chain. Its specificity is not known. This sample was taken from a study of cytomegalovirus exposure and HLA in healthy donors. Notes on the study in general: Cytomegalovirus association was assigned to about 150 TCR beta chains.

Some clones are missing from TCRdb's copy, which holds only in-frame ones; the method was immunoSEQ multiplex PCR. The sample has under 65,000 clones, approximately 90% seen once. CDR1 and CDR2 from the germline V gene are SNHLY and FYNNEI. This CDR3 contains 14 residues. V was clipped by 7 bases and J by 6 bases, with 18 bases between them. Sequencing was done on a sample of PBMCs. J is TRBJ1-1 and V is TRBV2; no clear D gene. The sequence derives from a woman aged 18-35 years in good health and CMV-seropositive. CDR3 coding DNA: TGTGCCAGCATGGGGAGACGGGTCCCAGCTGAAGCTTTCTTT. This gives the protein CASMGRRVPAEAFF.